Reported below is one T cell receptor beta chain. The specificity of this receptor is unknown. Base qualities were left out, and no much larger clone turns up one base away. Participants in the prospective study were enrolled through a virtual design, were aged 18 to 89 years, and lived in about 25 United States geographic areas. In the prospective study, cohorts were assigned on the basis of participant-reported clinical history obtained from a screening survey and a study questionnaire. Each participant in the prospective study had whole blood, serum and a nasopharyngeal or oropharyngeal swab collected by mobile phlebotomists. Over a roughly 2-month period, participants in the prospective study had the option of providing additional blood draws and questionnaires. Before DNA extraction, prospective study blood samples were shipped either frozen or at room temperature. This record belongs to a study of blood T cell repertoires in COVID-19 (dated by TCRdb to the early 2020s). At the level of the whole study: Samples from collaborators originated in the United States, Italy and Spain and spanned both the acute and convalescent phases of COVID-19. The sample metadata nearly always contained a de-identified subject ID, COVID-19 status, age in years and sex. Samples came from the ongoing ImmuneRACE study (first 160 participants) plus 1,254 subjects from 6 global collaborators. The repertoires were released in a freely available public database intended as a resource for research on the immune response to SARS-CoV-2. Subjects who had been exposed to COVID-19, were actively infected with it, or had recovered from it provided the deeply sampled blood TCRbeta repertoires that made up the dataset. The material from the prospective study consisted of cDNA or gDNA derived from T cells, B-cell-depleted T cells, or PBMCs. Where available, HLA class I and class II types were obtained from metadata supplied by the sample provider rather than from assay-based typing.

The research as a whole found: How much clinical and demographic metadata was included differed by source and by participant, and the metadata was provided uncurated.

The immunoSEQ Assay, a bias-controlled multiplex PCR, was used to amplify TCRbeta CDR3 regions from genomic DNA. The study's processing was this. Within the assay, amplification of reference gene primers was used to estimate how many nucleated cells each sample contained. To quantify the absolute abundance of each unique TCRbeta CDR3 rearrangement, sequence reads were collapsed and filtered. For each sample, productive Simpson clonality was calculated as the square root of Simpson's diversity index across productive rearrangements. TCRdb provides this immuneACCESS table in a form limited to in-frame rearrangements. Some clones are lacking; in checked studies, under half of them reflect an unresolved V gene, and why the rest are absent is not known. V, J and clone size derive from that table, while D and trimming were established from the DNA sequence. Within this sample are 160,000 or so clones, with around 85% of them counted one time only. Approximately 5.1% of the sample is taken by the ten largest.

Specimen: PBMCs or T cells enriched from blood (not recorded which). This receptor was obtained from a woman aged 40 to 50 with acute COVID-19.

In nucleotide form, the sequence is TGTGCCAGCAGCTTGGATCCCCCGGGACTAGCGGGAGTGCCAGATACGCAGTATTTT. This codes for CASSLDPPGLAGVPDTQYF. The rearrangement joined TRBV5-5 to TRBJ2-3; 14 junctional bases match TRBD2. Looking up the germline V gene (reference sequence) yields CDR1 SGHKS and CDR2 YYEKEE. Trimming takes 0 bases off V and 4 bases off J; junction bases not matched to a gene: 10. Its CDR3 holds 19 amino acids, cysteine through phenylalanine. This entry keeps only the CDR3 DNA: 57 bases, framed from base 1.